This entry lists 10 T cell receptor beta chains sequenced from one sample in a study of blood T cell repertoires in COVID-19. Assay: immunoSEQ multiplex PCR; the TCRdb copy retains only in-frame clones and omits some. The data contain about 210,000 clones, about 91% of them seen just once; the ten biggest clones take up about 4.8%. Specimen: peripheral blood. The receptors here all came from a woman aged 35 to 49 with acute or convalescent COVID-19.

This chain links TRBV7-2 with TRBJ2-7, with 7 bases fitting TRBD2. The CDR3 has 14 residues. CDR1 and CDR2 (germline): SGHTA, FQGNSA. V trimming: 5 bases; J trimming: 5 bases; junction bases outside the gene matches: 9. The CDR3 sequence is CASSEGGAPHEQYV. CDR3 in DNA: TGTGCCAGCAGCGAGGGAGGGGCCCCCCACGAGCAGTACGTC.

The CDR3 DNA reads TGCAGCGTTGCCATGAGCACTGAAGCTTTCTTT. The encoded protein is CSVAMSTEAFF. This chain joins TRBV29-1 and TRBJ1-1; no clear D gene. CDR1 is SQVTM and CDR2 is ANQGSEA in the germline V gene. Trimming took off 4 bases at V and 4 bases at J, with 7 bases between the two ends. This CDR3 is built from 11 residues.

The chain has TRBV4-1 and TRBJ2-2, with TRBD1 identical over 9 bases. J lost 6 bases, V lost 4 bases, and 6 bases had no gene match. CDR3 size: 15 residues. CDR1 and CDR2 (germline): MGHRA, YSYEKL. CDR3 amino acids: CASSLWDRDAGELFF. As DNA, the CDR3 is TGCGCCAGCAGCCTTTGGGACAGGGATGCCGGGGAGCTGTTTTTT.

The V and J genes are TRBV19 and TRBJ1-2, with D possibly TRBD1 on 6 matching bases. This CDR3 spans 14 amino acids. V lost 0 bases and J 10 bases, leaving 15 bases between the germline ends. The germline V gene encodes CDR1 LNHDA and CDR2 SQIVND (reference sequence). Here the CDR3 reads CASSIEGTPTPYTF. CDR3 DNA: TGTGCCAGTAGTATAGAAGGGACACCGACCCCCTACACCTTC.

The chain carries TRBV2 and TRBJ1-1; TRBD1 aligns across 8 bases. The CDR3 has 17 amino acids. V lost 10 bases, J lost 5 bases, and 21 bases stayed unmatched. Germline loops: CDR1 SNHLY, CDR2 FYNNEI. The CDR3 DNA follows: TGTGCCATCCCCGGAGGGCAGGGGGCAAGTCCGATTACTGAAGCTTTCTTT. Translating it yields CAIPGGQGASPITEAFF.

This chain uses TRBV7-9 with TRBJ1-4; 9 nucleotides align to TRBD1. The germline CDR1 and CDR2 sequences are SEHNR and FQNEAQ (reference sequence). CDR3 length equals 16 residues. V dropped 11 bases and J dropped 3; count of bases not matched to a gene: 13. CDR3 in amino acids: CAFEDRGGIANEKLFF. The DNA of the CDR3 is TGTGCCTTCGAGGACAGGGGAGGTATAGCTAATGAAAAACTGTTTTTT. Supplemented by reference TRBV7-9 and TRBJ1-4, the full variable domain reads DTGVSQNPRHKITKRGQNVTFRCDPISEHNRLYWYRQTLGQGPEFLTYFQNEAQLEKSRLLSDRFSAERPKGSFSTLEIQRTEQGDSAMYLCAFEDRGGIANEKLFFGSGTQLSVL.

The chain joins TRBV4-2 to TRBJ2-3; 10 bases fit TRBD2. The CDR3 totals 17 residues. Germline V lookup: CDR1 LGHNA, CDR2 YNFKEQ. Losses at the gene ends were 0 bases for V and 1 base for J; bases not matched to a gene: 4. The CDR3, as DNA: TGTGCCAGCAGCCAAGATGTGGGGACTAGCGGCACAGATACGCAGTATTTT. Translation: CASSQDVGTSGTDTQYF.

The chain has TRBV9 and TRBJ2-1, with 15 bases that match TRBD2. This CDR3 is 15 amino acids long. V shed 3 bases and J 10 bases; nucleotides not matched to a gene: 5. Per the germline V gene, CDR1 is SGDLS and CDR2 is YYNGEE. The CDR3 protein is CASSASGTSGGEQFF. In nucleotides, the CDR3 is TGTGCCAGCAGCGCCTCCGGGACTAGCGGGGGGGAGCAGTTCTTC.

This chain joins TRBV2 and TRBJ1-6; D ambiguous. Looked up from germline, CDR1 is SNHLY and CDR2 is FYNNEI. The CDR3 covers 12 residues. The ends were cut back, 4 bases at V and 12 bases at J, with 10 bases in the middle. The CDR3 sequence: CASSVQRVPLHF. DNA of the CDR3: TGTGCCAGCAGTGTTCAACGGGTACCCCTCCACTTT.

The chain uses TRBV9 and TRBJ1-2; D is undetermined. V gave up 3 bases and J gave up 4 bases, with 19 bases separating them. Germline assignment: CDR1 SGDLS and CDR2 YYNGEE. The CDR3 extends over 16 amino acids. The CDR3 bases are TGTGCCAGCAGCGAACGGTTAGACTTACGAGGCTATGGCTACACCTTC. It yields the protein CASSERLDLRGYGYTF.